This T cell receptor beta chain comes out of a study of T cells after posttransplantation cyclophosphamide. Concerning this clone itself: Its antigen is not known.

Germline CDR1 and CDR2: SEHNR and FQNEAQ (reference sequence). After removal of 3 bases from V and 6 bases from J, the junction contained 8 bases not matched to a gene. The CDR3 totals 15 residues. Study outcomes and limitations: TRB clonality was highly associated with recipient CMV seropositivity and reactivation. Later blood repertoires were often dominated by clones from the donor CD8+ memory compartment. TRB overlap between skin or GI tissue T cells and blood was limited.

Method: immunoSEQ multiplex PCR; TCRdb's copy keeps in-frame clones and lacks some. This table has about 15,000 clones, about 83% appearing once. This chain joins TRBV7-9 and TRBJ1-2; 9 bases are a match to TRBD1. The sequenced sample consisted of memory CD4+ T cells sorted from PBMCs. The sequence derives from a man in his forties or fifties in good health, CMV-negative, and a related stem cell transplant donor. The CDR3 region has the DNA TGTGCCAGCAGCTTTCGGGACAGGGCCCGGGATGGCTACACCTTC. As protein: CASSFRDRARDGYTF.